The table lists the clone carrying this T cell receptor (beta chain) with a count of one. What it binds is unknown. These data are taken from a study of OX40 agonist ivuxolimab in advanced cancers. Overall study: Dose-escalation patients were diagnosed with hepatocellular carcinoma, melanoma, renal cell cancer or head and neck cancer. Past anti-PD-1, anti-PD-L1 or anti-CTLA-4 therapy was accepted, and roughly 37% had received some. Among those treated, three patients had partial responses, one with hepatocellular carcinoma and two with cutaneous melanoma.

This CDR3 contains 16 residues. The germline V gene has CDR1 LGHNA and CDR2 YNFKEQ. The V end lost 2 bases, the J end lost 2 bases, and 14 bases lay between the germline ends. Produced via immunoSEQ multiplex PCR; TCRdb's table is partial and in-frame only. The sample shows tens of thousands of clones, roughly nine tenths of them seen only once. Study conclusions and caveats: Part of the nonresponder group also had normalized T-cell clonal expansion that was low.

The origin of this receptor is an adult with an advanced solid tumor such as melanoma, head and neck, liver or kidney cancer. The rearrangement uses TRBV4-2 and TRBJ2-3; the D call may be TRBD1 or TRBD2 (5 bases each). The input for sequencing was CD4+ or CD8+ T cells sorted from blood, taken in a trial of the OX40 agonist ivuxolimab. CDR3 bases: TGTGCCAGCAGCCAAAGTTCGGGACCCAACACAGATACGCAGTATTTT. This codes for CASSQSSGPNTDTQYF.